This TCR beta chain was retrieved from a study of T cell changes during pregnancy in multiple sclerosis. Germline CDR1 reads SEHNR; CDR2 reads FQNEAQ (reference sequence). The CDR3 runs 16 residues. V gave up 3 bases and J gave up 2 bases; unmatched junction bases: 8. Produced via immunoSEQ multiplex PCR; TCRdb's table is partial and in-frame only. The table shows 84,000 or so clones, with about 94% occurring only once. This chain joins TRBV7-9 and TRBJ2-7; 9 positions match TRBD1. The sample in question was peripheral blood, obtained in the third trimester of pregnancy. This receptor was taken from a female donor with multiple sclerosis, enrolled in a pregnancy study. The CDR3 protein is CASSFPGQGTTYEQYF. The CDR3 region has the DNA TGTGCCAGCAGCTTCCCCGGACAGGGGACAACCTACGAGCAGTACTTC. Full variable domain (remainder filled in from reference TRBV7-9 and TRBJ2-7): DTGVSQNPRHKITKRGQNVTFRCDPISEHNRLYWYRQTLGQGPEFLTYFQNEAQLEKSRLLSDRFSAERPKGSFSTLEIQRTEQGDSAMYLCASSFPGQGTTYEQYFGPGTRLTVT.